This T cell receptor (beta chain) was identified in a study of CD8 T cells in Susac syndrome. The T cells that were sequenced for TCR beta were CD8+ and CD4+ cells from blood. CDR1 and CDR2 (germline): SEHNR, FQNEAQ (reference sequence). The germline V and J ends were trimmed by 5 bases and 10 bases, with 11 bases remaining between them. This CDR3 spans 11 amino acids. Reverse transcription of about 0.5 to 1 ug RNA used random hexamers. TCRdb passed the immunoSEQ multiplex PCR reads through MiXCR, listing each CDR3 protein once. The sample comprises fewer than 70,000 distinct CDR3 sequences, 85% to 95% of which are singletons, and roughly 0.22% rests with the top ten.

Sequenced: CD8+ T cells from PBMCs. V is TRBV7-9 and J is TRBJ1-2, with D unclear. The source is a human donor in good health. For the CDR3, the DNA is TGTGCCAGCAGCCTACCCGGGGACTACACCTTC. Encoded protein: CASSLPGDYTF.